Below, 14 T cell receptor beta chains from the same sample are listed, as sequenced in a study of CXCR3-negative and CXCR3-positive naive CD8 T cells (dated by TCRdb to about 2019). Overall study outcomes, separate from this receptor: TRB CDR3s from CXCR3-positive naive cells showed higher hydrophobicity (lower Kidera factor 4), lower energy, and higher strength and volume indices than CXCR3-negative naive cells.

Sequencing used a NextSeq 550. The Human TCR Profiling Kit (MiLaboratory) was used to make UMI-labeled 5' RACE TRB cDNA libraries. Based on TCRdb reprocessing of the reads, there is one entry per CDR3 protein sequence, and DNA is missing. The sample's records list 100,000 or so distinct CDR3 sequences. The top ten constitute roughly 0.35% of the sample. No antigen has been identified for these receptors. The sequenced sample consisted of naive CXCR3+ CD8+ T cells from blood. Sample cell subset or site, as interpreted from the label and publication: CD45RO-CCR7+CD27+CD95- naive CD8+ T cells expressing CXCR3 (TNR3+). The receptors originated from a human donor in good health. Some clones in this sample may be carry-over from other donors' samples.

This chain connects TRBV4-3 to TRBJ2-2; TCRdb reports TRBD2, a call that lacks DNA to check it against. Germline CDR1 LGHNA, CDR2 YSLEER. The CDR3 length is 16 residues. The CDR3 reads CASSQDLAGGPRELFF.

The rearrangement links TRBV11-2 to TRBJ1-2; there is no DNA to check the TCRdb D call of TRBD1. This CDR3 spans 14 amino acids. Germline assignment: CDR1 SGHAT and CDR2 FQNNGV. This CDR3 reads CASSHTGGSDGYTF.

The chain's CDR3 is CASSLPRENYGYTF. The chain carries TRBV28 and TRBJ1-2; TCRdb selects TRBD1, and the lack of DNA leaves this call unchecked. CDR1 and CDR2 (germline): MDHEN, SYDVKM. The length of the CDR3 is 14 residues.

V and J are TRBV6-2 or TRBV6-3 and TRBJ2-2; TCRdb reports TRBD1, a call that lacks DNA to check it against. CDR3 length: 15 residues. Germline values: CDR1 MNHEY, CDR2 SVGEGT. CDR3 residues: CASRPPPANTGELFF.

The genes are TRBV7-9 and TRBJ2-6; TCRdb's D gene call, TRBD2, goes unchecked for lack of DNA. Per germline, CDR1 SEHNR and CDR2 FQNEAQ (reference sequence). CDR3 size: 22 residues. The CDR3 sequence: CASSQGLAGGPAVSSGANVLTF.

The genes are TRBV3-1 and TRBJ2-1; TCRdb's D call, TRBD1, is unchecked because there is no DNA. Germline V gene data show CDR1 as LGHDT and CDR2 as YNNKEL (reference sequence). CDR3 length: 17 residues. CDR3 protein: CASSQVGGAGIHNEQFF.

The J gene is TRBJ1-5, the V gene TRBV7-2; the TCRdb D gene call, TRBD1, has no DNA to confirm it. Germline loops: CDR1 SGHTA, CDR2 FQGNSA. There are 19 residues in the CDR3. CDR3 amino acids: CASSLEVLTGGVSNQPQHF.

The chain couples TRBV7-9 to TRBJ1-5; the D call from TCRdb, TRBD1, cannot be confirmed without DNA. CDR1 and CDR2 from the germline V gene are SEHNR and FQNEAQ (reference sequence). The CDR3 runs to 19 residues. CDR3 loop: CASSLAVLKTGEGNQPQHF.

The chain uses TRBV7-7 and TRBJ2-5; the D call from TCRdb, TRBD1, cannot be confirmed without DNA. Germline CDR1 and CDR2: SSHAT and FNYEAQ (reference sequence). The CDR3 is 15 residues long. The CDR3 region is CASSSYDRKQETQYF.

This chain links TRBV20-1 with TRBJ1-5. Germline V lookup: CDR1 DFQATT, CDR2 SNEGSKA (reference sequence). CDR3 size: 15 residues. The CDR3 protein is CSARDLRSVFQPQHF.

The CDR3 sequence: CASSGGLAGIANTGELFF. The rearrangement links TRBV5-1 to TRBJ2-2; TCRdb returns TRBD2, unconfirmable since there is no DNA. CDR3 length: 18 residues. The V gene's germline CDR1 is SGHRS and CDR2 YFSETQ.

The gene calls are TRBV15 and TRBJ1-6; the TRBD1 assignment by TCRdb is unverifiable without DNA. The CDR3 consists of 13 residues. The V gene's germline CDR1 is LNHNV and CDR2 YYDKDF (reference sequence). The chain's CDR3 is CATSRGDDSPLHF.

The V call is TRBV20-1, the J call TRBJ2-1; without DNA, the TCRdb call of TRBD1 cannot be checked. The CDR3 has 12 residues. Germline values: CDR1 DFQATT, CDR2 SNEGSKA (reference sequence). The CDR3 loop is CSARTDYNEQFF.

The chain combines TRBV7-9 with TRBJ1-1; the TRBD1 assignment by TCRdb is unverifiable without DNA. In germline, CDR1 is SEHNR, CDR2 FQNEAQ (reference sequence). CDR3 size: 14 residues. CDR3 sequence: CASSQGHMNTEAFF.